Listed below are T cell receptor beta chains from one sample, sequenced in a study of blood T cells in healthy people across ages. TCRdb reprocessed the 5' RACE reads with MiXCR, giving one entry per CDR3 protein. The data contain roughly 650,000 distinct CDR3 sequences, about a third of them singletons. Material: blood. These receptor sequences come from a woman of 80 years or more in good health. Both conserved end residues are part of each CDR3. A D gene is named only where the DNA matches it firmly. Some rows have no size entry. The others give once, few or many, or a class for an expanded clone.

J	D	size	V	DNA	CDR3
TRBJ2-7	NA	many	TRBV7-2	TGTGCCAGCAGCTTACAGGCGGGAGAGCAGTACTTC	CASSLQAGEQYF
TRBJ2-7	NA	many	TRBV4-3	TGCGCCAGCAGCCAAGCGGGACACCCGACCTACGAGCAGTACTTC	CASSQAGHPTYEQYF
TRBJ1-1	NA	many	TRBV15	TGTGCCACCAGCAGAGGAGGGGGGAACACTGAAGCTTTCTTT	CATSRGGGNTEAFF
TRBJ2-7	NA	few	TRBV12-3/TRBV12-4	TGTGCCAGCAGTAACCGGGCTCTCTACGAGCAGTACTTC	CASSNRALYEQYF
TRBJ1-2	NA	many	TRBV12-3/TRBV12-4	TGTGCCAGCAGCCCCCCGCAGGGGAGGGATGGCTACACCTTC	CASSPPQGRDGYTF
TRBJ2-1	NA	many	TRBV5-5	TGTGCCAGCAGCTTGTACGGAAGTAGCTCCTACAATGAGCAGTTCTTC	CASSLYGSSSYNEQFF
TRBJ2-5	NA	NA	TRBV7-3	TGTGCCAGCAGCTTGGCCCCGACGGGTAGCGCCCAAGAGACCCAGTACTTC	CASSLAPTGSAQETQYF
TRBJ1-5	NA	many	TRBV12-3/TRBV12-4	TGTGCCAGCAGTCCAAAGGGCAATCAGCCCCAGCATTTT	CASSPKGNQPQHF
TRBJ1-2	TRBD1	many	TRBV6-6	TGTGCCAGCAGTTTTAGGCCAGGGGGCGCTAACTATGGCTACACCTTC	CASSFRPGGANYGYTF
TRBJ2-1	TRBD1	many	TRBV7-9	TGTGCCAGCAGCCGCCGGGGGAAGATGGGACAGGGGATGAGGAATGAGCAGTTCTTC	CASSRRGKMGQGMRNEQFF
TRBJ2-7	NA	many	TRBV20-1	TGCAGTGCCCCAGGGCTGTCCTACGAGCAGTACTTC	CSAPGLSYEQYF
TRBJ2-1	NA	NA	TRBV20-1	TGCAGTGCCCCCCCGGGAAGTGGCTACAATGAGCAGTTCTTC	CSAPPGSGYNEQFF
TRBJ2-1	TRBD2	many	TRBV20-1	TGCAGTGCGCCGAAATCGGGACTAGCAAGCAATGAGCAGTTCTTC	CSAPKSGLASNEQFF
TRBJ2-3	NA	NA	TRBV7-9	TGTGCCAGCAGCTTAAGACCAAGCGGAGATACGCAGTATTTT	CASSLRPSGDTQYF
TRBJ2-5	NA	many	TRBV5-1	TGCGCCAGCAGCTTGATAATGAGCGGCCAAGAGACCCAGTACTTC	CASSLIMSGQETQYF
TRBJ2-1	TRBD2	many	TRBV5-6	TGTGCCAGCAGTCCGGGACTAGCAAGGGGAAATGAGCAGTTCTTC	CASSPGLARGNEQFF
TRBJ1-4	TRBD1	many	TRBV15	TGTGCCACCAGCAGAGACGGAGAACAGGGGAGGAAAAAACTGTTTTTT	CATSRDGEQGRKKLFF
TRBJ2-4	TRBD1	NA	TRBV28	TGTGCCAGCAGTTTATCTCCTGGGACAGGGCCTTCGGAGCAGTACTTC	CASSLSPGTGPSEQYF
TRBJ1-4	NA	NA	TRBV5-1	TGCGCCAGCAGCCTCCGGGACACCCCTAATGAAAAACTGTTTTTT	CASSLRDTPNEKLFF
TRBJ2-1	NA	few	TRBV15	TGTGCCACCAGCAGAGATCGTTGCAGGGTCTGGGACAATGAGCAGTTCTTC	CATSRDRCRVWDNEQFF
TRBJ1-1	NA	many	TRBV10-3	TGTGCCACCACTGTCCTCGGCAGGGAAAGCACTGAAGCTTTCTTT	CATTVLGRESTEAFF
TRBJ2-7	NA	many	TRBV5-1	TGTGCCAGCAGCTTAGTAGGCTCCTACGAGCAGTACTTC	CASSLVGSYEQYF
TRBJ1-1	NA	NA	TRBV7-2	TGTGCCAGCAGCCGCCCCGGGGGGAGAAACACTGAAGCTTTCTTT	CASSRPGGRNTEAFF
TRBJ2-1	TRBD2	NA	TRBV7-9	TGTGCCAGCAGCGTAGCGGGGCCAAGCGCCTCCAATGAGCAGTTCTTC	CASSVAGPSASNEQFF
TRBJ1-4	NA	NA	TRBV5-5	TGTGCCAGCAGCGTGTTCAGGGAGAATGAAAAACTGTTTTTT	CASSVFRENEKLFF
TRBJ1-2	TRBD1	NA	TRBV24-1	TGTGCCACCAGTGACCGGACAGGGTGTGATAGCTACACCTTC	CATSDRTGCDSYTF
TRBJ2-1	TRBD2	NA	TRBV28	TGTGCCAGCGGCGGTATAGCGGGGGGGCAGGACAATGAGCAGTTCTTC	CASGGIAGGQDNEQFF
TRBJ1-2	TRBD1	NA	TRBV18	TGTGCCAGCTCACCACTCAGGACAGGGGATGGCTACACCTTC	CASSPLRTGDGYTF
TRBJ1-1	NA	many	TRBV6-5	TGTGCCAGCAGTTACTCGCGCACACCGAGCACTGAAGCTTTCTTT	CASSYSRTPSTEAFF
TRBJ2-7	NA	many	TRBV20-1	TGCAGTGCTAGACCGACATCGGGTTTCTCCTACGAGCAGTACTTC	CSARPTSGFSYEQYF
TRBJ2-1	NA	many	TRBV21-1	TGTGCCAGCAGCAAGCCTAGACCGGGACTAGCCGATCACAATGAGCAGTTCTTC	CASSKPRPGLADHNEQFF
TRBJ1-6	TRBD1	NA	TRBV5-6	TGTGCCAGCAGCTTCCTCCGGGACAGGGGCTATAATTCACCCCTCCACTTT	CASSFLRDRGYNSPLHF
TRBJ1-1	NA	NA	TRBV9	TGTGCCAGCAGCGTAGGTGTGGGGGTTAATGAAGCTTTCTTT	CASSVGVGVNEAFF
TRBJ2-2	NA	NA	TRBV30	TGTGCCCGGAGCATAGCTGGGGGGACCGGGGAGCTGTTTTTT	CARSIAGGTGELFF
TRBJ2-3	NA	many	TRBV15	TGTGCCACCAGCGGACTATTCGTTGACTACGCAGATACGCAGTATTTT	CATSGLFVDYADTQYF
TRBJ2-2	NA	NA	TRBV5-1	TGCGCCAGCAGCCCGCTGGGGGGCACCGGGGAGCTGTTTTTT	CASSPLGGTGELFF
TRBJ1-1	NA	few	TRBV5-1	TGCGCCAGCAGCTTGGTTGAGGGGGGTGGTACTGAAGCTTTCTTT	CASSLVEGGGTEAFF
TRBJ1-2	NA	many	TRBV5-1	TGCGCCAGCAGCTTGCCCCAGACCGACGGCGGCTACACCTTC	CASSLPQTDGGYTF
TRBJ2-5	TRBD1	few	TRBV7-9	TGTGCCAGCAGCTTAACTCCGGGACAGCCAAATTCAGAGACCCAGTACTTC	CASSLTPGQPNSETQYF
TRBJ1-2	TRBD1	NA	TRBV20-1	TGCAGTGCCGAGGCCCCGGGACAGGGTATGAATGGCTACACCTTC	CSAEAPGQGMNGYTF
TRBJ2-4	TRBD2	many	TRBV27	TGTGCCAGCAGTTTATCGACTAGCGGGGGACCCGGCATTCAGTACTTC	CASSLSTSGGPGIQYF
TRBJ2-3	NA	many	TRBV4-1	TGCGCCAGCAGCCAAGATCCAAGCCTCAGCACAGATACGCAGTATTTT	CASSQDPSLSTDTQYF
TRBJ1-6	NA	many	TRBV7-9	TGTGCCATTTGGGACACCGGGCAAAATTCACCCCTCCACTTT	CAIWDTGQNSPLHF
TRBJ2-1	NA	many	TRBV4-2	TGTGCCAGCAGTCAAAGCGGTAGGCAGTTCTTC	CASSQSGRQFF
TRBJ2-7	NA	few	TRBV29-1	TGCAGCGTTGAAGTCGCGGACTACGAGCAGTACTTC	CSVEVADYEQYF
TRBJ2-3	TRBD2	NA	TRBV12-3/TRBV12-4	TGTGCCAGCGCCCGGGACTACACAGATACGCAGTATTTT	CASARDYTDTQYF
TRBJ1-2	NA	NA	TRBV20-1	TGCAGTGCTAGAAATAAGGAGATATCCCGTGGCTACACCTTC	CSARNKEISRGYTF
TRBJ2-3	TRBD2	many	TRBV9	TGTGCCAGCAGCCCCCGGACTAGCGGGGGGAGAACAGATACGCAGTATTTT	CASSPRTSGGRTDTQYF